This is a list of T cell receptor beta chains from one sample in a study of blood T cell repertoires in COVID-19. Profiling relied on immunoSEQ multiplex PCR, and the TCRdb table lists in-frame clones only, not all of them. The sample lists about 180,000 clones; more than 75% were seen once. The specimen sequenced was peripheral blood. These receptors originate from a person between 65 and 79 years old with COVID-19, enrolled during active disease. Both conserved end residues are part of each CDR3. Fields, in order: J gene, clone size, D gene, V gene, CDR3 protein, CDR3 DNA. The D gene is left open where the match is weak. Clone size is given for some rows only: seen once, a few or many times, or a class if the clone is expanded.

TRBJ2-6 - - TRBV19 CASSIGFLAPGANVLTF TGTGCCAGTAGTATAGGGTTTCTGGCACCTGGGGCCAACGTCCTGACTTTC
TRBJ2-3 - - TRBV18 CASSPGQYF TGTGCCAGCTCACCAGGCCAGTATTTT
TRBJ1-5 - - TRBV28 CASSQPGQLSNQPQHF TGTGCCAGCAGTCAACCGGGACAACTAAGCAATCAGCCCCAGCATTTT
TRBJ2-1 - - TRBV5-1 CASSLVPRGSYNEQFF TGCGCCAGCAGCTTGGTGCCCAGAGGGTCTTACAATGAGCAGTTCTTC
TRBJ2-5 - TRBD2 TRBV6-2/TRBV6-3 CASSYLAGAVQETQYF TGTGCCAGCAGTTACCTAGCGGGAGCGGTCCAAGAGACCCAGTACTTC
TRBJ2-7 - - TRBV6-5 CASSRQADYEQYF TGTGCCAGCTCCAGACAGGCAGATTACGAGCAGTACTTC
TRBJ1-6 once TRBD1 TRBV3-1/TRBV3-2 CASSQVAPRTAGQESYNSPLHF TGTGCCAGCAGCCAAGTCGCTCCCCGGACAGCCGGACAGGAAAGCTATAATTCACCCCTCCACTTT
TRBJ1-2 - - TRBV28 CASSLVGDYGYTF TGTGCCAGCAGTTTGGTAGGAGACTATGGCTACACCTTC
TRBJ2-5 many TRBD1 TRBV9 CASSVAGTGGETQYF TGTGCCAGCAGCGTAGCAGGGACAGGAGGGGAGACCCAGTACTTC
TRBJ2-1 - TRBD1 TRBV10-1 CASRHLTGNITGQFF TGCGCCAGCAGACATTTGACAGGGAACATCACTGGGCAGTTCTTC
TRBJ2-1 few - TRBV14 CASSQGIRLVNEQFF TGTGCCAGCAGCCAAGGTATACGGCTAGTGAATGAGCAGTTCTTC
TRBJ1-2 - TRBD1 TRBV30 CAWSTGGSPWGYTF TGTGCCTGGAGTACAGGGGGTTCCCCATGGGGCTACACCTTC
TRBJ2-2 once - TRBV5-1 CASSLEGALGTGELFF TGCGCCAGCAGCTTGGAAGGGGCTCTAGGCACCGGGGAGCTGTTTTTT
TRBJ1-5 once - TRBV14 CASSPVGGQPQHF TGTGCCAGCAGCCCTGTAGGCGGTCAGCCCCAGCATTTT
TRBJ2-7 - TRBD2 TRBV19 CASRELSGSNYEQYF TGTGCCAGTAGAGAGCTTAGCGGGAGCAATTACGAGCAGTACTTC
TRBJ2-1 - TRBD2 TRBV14 CASSQVSGGYNEQFF TGTGCCAGCAGCCAAGTTAGCGGGGGATACAATGAGCAGTTCTTC
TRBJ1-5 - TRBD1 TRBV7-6 CASSLDPGQGARQPQHF TGTGCCAGCAGCCTAGACCCGGGACAGGGGGCGAGGCAGCCCCAGCATTTT
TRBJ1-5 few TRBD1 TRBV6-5 CASAGTAQQPQHF TGTGCCAGCGCCGGGACAGCACAACAGCCCCAGCATTTT
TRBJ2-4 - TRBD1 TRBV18 CASSPTTGRLAKNIQYF TGTGCCAGCTCACCAACGACAGGGAGATTAGCCAAAAACATTCAGTACTTC
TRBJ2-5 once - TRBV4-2 CASSRTGQETQYF TGTGCCAGCAGCCGGACTGGACAAGAGACCCAGTACTTC
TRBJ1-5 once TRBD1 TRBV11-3 CASRLVDRDHQPQHF TGTGCCAGCAGACTAGTGGACAGGGACCATCAGCCCCAGCATTTT
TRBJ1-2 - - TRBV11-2 CASSLGGTTYGYTF TGTGCCAGCAGCTTAGGGGGGACAACCTATGGCTACACCTTC
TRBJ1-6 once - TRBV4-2 CASSQDLPFSSYNSPLHF TGTGCCAGCAGCCAAGATCTCCCCTTTAGCTCCTATAATTCACCCCTCCACTTT
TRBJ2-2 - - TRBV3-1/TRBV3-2 CASSLRGLGGTGELFF TGTGCCAGCAGCCTAAGGGGGTTAGGGGGCACCGGGGAGCTGTTTTTT
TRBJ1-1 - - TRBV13 CASSLGRRGYTEAFF TGTGCCAGCAGCTTAGGCCGGAGGGGCTACACTGAAGCTTTCTTT
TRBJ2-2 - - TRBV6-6 CASSYGANTGELFF TGTGCCAGCAGTTACGGGGCAAACACCGGGGAGCTGTTTTTT
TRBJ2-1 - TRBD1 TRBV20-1 CSASGDSFNNEQFF TGCAGTGCTAGTGGGGACAGTTTTAACAATGAGCAGTTCTTC
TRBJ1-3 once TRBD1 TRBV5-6 CASSMTGAGNTIYF TGTGCCAGCAGCATGACAGGGGCTGGAAACACCATATATTTT
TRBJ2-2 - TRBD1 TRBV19 CASIVRDRGNTGELFF TGTGCCAGCATCGTCCGGGACAGGGGAAACACCGGGGAGCTGTTTTTT
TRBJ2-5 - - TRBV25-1 CASSESQGRATQYF TGTGCCAGCAGTGAATCTCAGGGTAGGGCGACCCAGTACTTC
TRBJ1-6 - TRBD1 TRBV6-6 CASIRGQDNSPLHF TGTGCCAGCATTCGGGGACAGGATAATTCACCCCTCCACTTT
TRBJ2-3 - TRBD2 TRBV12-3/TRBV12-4 CASRQRERGTQYF TGTGCCAGCAGACAGCGGGAGAGGGGTACGCAGTATTTT
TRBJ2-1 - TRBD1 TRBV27 CASTSWAGTGLNEQFF TGTGCCAGCACTTCTTGGGCCGGGACAGGGCTCAATGAGCAGTTCTTC
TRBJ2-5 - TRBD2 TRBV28 CASGGVAGVSETQYF TGTGCCAGTGGGGGGGTAGCGGGAGTGAGTGAGACCCAGTACTTC
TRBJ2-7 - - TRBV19 CASSIEQGPTYEQYF TGTGCCAGTAGTATCGAACAGGGACCTACCTACGAGCAGTACTTC
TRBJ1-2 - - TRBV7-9 CASSSPGTPASVGYTF TGTGCCAGCAGCTCCCCCGGGACACCGGCGTCTGTTGGCTACACCTTC
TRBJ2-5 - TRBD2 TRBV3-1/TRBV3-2 CASSQEWLAGNQETQYF TGTGCCAGCAGCCAAGAGTGGCTAGCGGGTAACCAAGAGACCCAGTACTTC
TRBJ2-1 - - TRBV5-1 CASSGLAYNEQFF TGCGCCAGCAGCGGACTGGCTTACAATGAGCAGTTCTTC
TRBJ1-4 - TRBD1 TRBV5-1 CASSSTGGFGEKLFF TGCGCCAGCAGCTCAACAGGGGGCTTCGGTGAAAAACTGTTTTTT
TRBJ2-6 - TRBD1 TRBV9 CASSAATRGTGGSGANVLTF TGTGCCAGCAGCGCCGCGACGAGGGGGACAGGGGGCTCTGGGGCCAACGTCCTGACTTTC
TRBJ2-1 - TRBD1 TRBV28 CASAGQGPNEQFF TGTGCCAGCGCGGGACAGGGTCCCAATGAGCAGTTCTTC
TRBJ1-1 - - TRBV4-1 CASSQAVDTEAFF TGCGCCAGCAGCCAAGCGGTTGACACTGAAGCTTTCTTT
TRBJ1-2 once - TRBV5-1 CASSRGAGNYGYTF TGCGCCAGCAGTCGGGGGGCGGGTAACTATGGCTACACCTTC
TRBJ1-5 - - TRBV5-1 CASSLGSNQPQHF TGCGCCAGCAGCTTGGGTTCTAATCAGCCCCAGCATTTT
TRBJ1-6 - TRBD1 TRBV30 CAWGGQGNSPLHF TGTGCCTGGGGGGGACAGGGAAATTCACCCCTCCACTTT